Given below is one T cell receptor beta chain in context. Its recognized antigen is unknown. No much larger clone is present one base from it, and per-base qualities are unavailable. These data belong to a study of beta chain features in type 1 diabetes (dated by TCRdb to between 2017 and 2018). In the study overall: No differences in mean age, gender distribution, total cell number or subset yield were found between patients and healthy donors. A total of some 100,000,000 sorted cells were examined across all samples, and a strong correlation was observed between cell number per subset and RNA yield. The study compared the TCRB repertoires of sorted circulating CD4+ T cell subsets in recently diagnosed type 1 diabetes patients with those in matched healthy donors. Whereas all 30 or so donors provided naive and central memory subsets, regulatory and stem cell-like memory subsets were isolated from just 8 patients and roughly 8 healthy donors. Results the study describes overall, beyond this receptor: Because the HLA sub-analyses included only small numbers of individuals, any influence of HLA type on TCRB rearrangement was left unresolved. Fewer insertions and more nucleotide deletions at VDJ recombination sites were observed in patients with type 1 diabetes, implying thymic rearrangement abnormalities. Because cDNA was sequenced instead of genomic DNA, activated cells with high expression could be over-represented, although the groups did not differ in activation or CD3 levels. A moderate but significant shortening of TCRB CDR3 length was observed in type 1 diabetes patients in all four CD4+ subsets. Naive, central memory and regulatory TCRB repertoires appeared more similar among patients than among healthy donors. Shorter templates might be favored by PCR, yet because patient and control samples were amplified and corrected together, any such skew would affect both groups equally.

A single peripheral blood draw of around 100 mL on average was collected from each donor into heparinised tubes. A BD FACSAria II and a panel including CD45RO, CCR7, CD25, CD127, CD95 and CD27 were used to sort naive, central memory, regulatory and stem cell-like memory CD4+ T cells. Purity was above 95% for every sorted population. PBMCs were separated immediately by Lymphoprep density gradient centrifugation and were stained directly, without being cultured. So that batch effects would be minimized, each experiment stained and sorted samples in pairs, pairing one healthy donor with one patient. The entire isolated RNA was reverse transcribed using the High Capacity cDNA Reverse Transcription Kit, and thus expressed TCRB transcripts were sequenced. Deep immunoSEQ sequencing was applied to naive, central memory and regulatory T cell samples, giving an average of around 3.4 million total reads per sample. Sorted cells were lysed in RLT buffer, and RNA was extracted using DNase-treated RNeasy Micro or Mini kits according to cell number. Each cell subset was processed separately to prevent cross-contamination, with patient and healthy donor samples processed together. The immunoSEQ multiplex PCR was used to amplify TCRB sequences from cDNA, yielding 87-bp fragments that span the CDR3 region. Sequencing of the amplicons was done on the Illumina HiSeq platform. Per the authors' processing: PCR bias was computationally corrected using synthetic template baselines, reads within Hamming distance 2 were collapsed, and singletons that could not be merged were discarded. By aligning reads against IMGT, V, D and J genes, CDR3 length, and insertions or deletions at six rearrangement sites were assigned. Within each subset, clonotype counts were normalized to sorted cell number, after which true diversity and Gini coefficients were computed with the tcR R package. Repertoire sharing was quantified using the overlap coefficient calculated on TCRB nucleotide sequences. Out-of-frame TCRB sequences from naive cells were analyzed to stand in for the pre-selection repertoire. Not all clones reach the TCRdb copy of this immuneACCESS table, which keeps in-frame sequences only. Checked studies attribute under half of the gap to unresolved V genes and leave the rest unexplained. The V and J calls and the clone size are those of that table, but D and trimming were determined from the DNA. A total of fewer than 250,000 clones appear in this sample, about 9.3% of them only once. The top ten clonotypes cover 0.034% of the sample.

V is pared back by 0 bases and J by 8 bases, with 16 bases lying between the germline termini. The germline V gene (reference sequence) sets CDR1 to GTSNPN and CDR2 to SVGIG. Taken from cysteine to phenylalanine, the CDR3 has 15 residues. The DNA shown is the 45-base CDR3, in frame from base 1. The sequence derives from a woman aged 18-35 years in good health. The sample was naive CD4+ T cells from blood. The cell subset or site label, as the study defines it: true naive CD4+ T cells. The chain joins TRBV30 to TRBJ1-4; tentative D gene TRBD1, with 6 bases matching. At the DNA level, the sequence is TGTGCCTGGAGTGTACGGGCAGGGGTTAGGGAAAAACTGTTTTTT. It translates to CAWSVRAGVREKLFF.